The 23 T cell receptor beta chains given below trace back to one sample, sequenced in a study of shared clonotypes between healthy human individuals. Libraries were prepared by immunoSEQ multiplex PCR; TCRdb keeps only in-frame clonotypes and omits some of them. This table holds over a million clones, roughly 97% found once. The specimen sequenced was naive CD4+ T cells sorted from blood. The subset here: CD45RA+ positively selected. These receptors all stem from a man between 25 and 39 years old in good health.

This chain joins TRBV11-2 and TRBJ2-7; TRBD2 agrees at 10 bases. The germline CDR1 and CDR2 sequences are SGHAT and FQNNGV. The ends lost 0 bases at V and 5 bases at J; junction bases unmatched: 4. The CDR3 spans 15 residues. DNA for the CDR3: TGTGCCAGCAGCTTAGAGGCTAGCGGGAGCCACGAGCAGTACTTC. Protein: CASSLEASGSHEQYF.

Remarks on this clone: The same CDR3 can be traced to other DNA sequences in this sample. The chain is built from TRBV4-3 and TRBJ2-3, with TRBD2 matching 8 bases. V trimming: 2 bases; J trimming: 0 bases; junction bases outside the gene matches: 1. The CDR3 loop spans 15 amino acids. CDR1 is LGHNA and CDR2 is YSLEER in the germline V gene. The CDR3 nucleotides read TGCGCCAGCAGCCAAACTAGCGGCAGCACAGATACGCAGTATTTT. Residues: CASSQTSGSTDTQYF.

The chain has TRBV9 and TRBJ2-3, with no clear D. V was trimmed by 2 bases and J by 0 bases, leaving 7 bases between them. Germline CDR1 is SGDLS and CDR2 is YYNGEE. CDR3 length equals 14 residues. This chain's CDR3 is CASSVFASTDTQYF. CDR3 coding DNA: TGTGCCAGCAGCGTGTTTGCAAGCACAGATACGCAGTATTTT.

V and J are TRBV27 and TRBJ2-1; 14 nucleotides match TRBD2. CDR3 size: 16 residues. Germline values: CDR1 MNHEY, CDR2 SMNVEV (reference sequence). The trim removed 7 bases at V and 5 bases at J, leaving 7 bases unmatched. CDR3 sequence reads: CASKILGLAGDNEQFF. For the CDR3, the DNA is TGTGCCAGCAAGATTCTGGGACTAGCGGGAGACAATGAGCAGTTCTTC.

The rearrangement uses TRBV18 and TRBJ2-2; D remains ambiguous. Trimming took 6 bases from V and 4 from J, leaving 18 bases between them. Germline V gene sequence: CDR1 KGHSH, CDR2 LQKENI. This CDR3 spans 16 amino acids. The CDR3 DNA is TGTGCCAGCTCGCGAACGGATACCCCGGGCACCGGGGAGCTGTTTTTT. Residues: CASSRTDTPGTGELFF.

This chain connects TRBV25-1 to TRBJ2-5; possibly TRBD2 for D (6 bases). The germline CDR1 and CDR2 sequences are MGHDK and SYGVNS. V was trimmed by 2 bases and J by 3 bases, leaving 13 bases between them. This CDR3 is 15 amino acids long. The CDR3 DNA reads as TGTGCCAGCAGTGAACGCTTTGGAGGGGAAGAGACCCAGTACTTC. This encodes CASSERFGGEETQYF.

The rearrangement uses TRBV5-8 and TRBJ2-5, with TRBD1 matching 11 bases. In germline, CDR1 is SGHTS, CDR2 YDEGEE. V lost 5 bases to trimming and J lost 5 bases; unmatched junction nucleotides: 11. The CDR3 contains 16 residues. In DNA, the CDR3 is TGTGCCAGCAGATCTCAAGGACAGGGGGCGAGGGAGACCCAGTACTTC. It encodes CASRSQGQGARETQYF.

This sequence joins TRBV10-3 and TRBJ2-3; D is undetermined. Trimming removed 6 bases from V and 0 bases from J, with 7 bases in between. This CDR3 is 13 amino acids long. Germline CDR1 ENHRY, CDR2 SYGVKD. This chain's CDR3 is CAIRVASTDTQYF. CDR3 coding DNA: TGTGCCATCAGAGTAGCAAGCACAGATACGCAGTATTTT.

This chain uses TRBV11-3 with TRBJ2-3, with D hard to call. From germline, CDR1 is SGHNT and CDR2 YENEEA. Trimming shortened V by 3 bases and J by 2 bases, and 6 bases separated the two germline ends. The CDR3 has 13 amino acids. Written as DNA, the CDR3 is TGTGCCAGCAGCTTCACAGCCACAGATACGCAGTATTTT. It translates to CASSFTATDTQYF.

CDR3 DNA sequence: TGTGCCAGCACGATCGGACGGCCGAACACTGAAGCTTTCTTT. Its translation is CASTIGRPNTEAFF. The chain carries TRBV6-1 and TRBJ1-1, with D unresolved. V shed 7 bases and J shed 1 base, with 13 bases lying between them. Per the germline V gene, CDR1 is MNHNS and CDR2 is SASEGT. This CDR3 contains 14 residues.

The chain links TRBV28 to TRBJ1-2; D ambiguous. CDR1 MDHEN and CDR2 SYDVKM come from the germline V gene. CDR3 length: 17 amino acids. V was cut by 3 bases and J by 4 bases, with 21 bases left in between. The DNA of the CDR3 is TGTGCCAGCAGTTTGACCCCTCCACAGAAGCTACTCTATGGCTACACCTTC. Protein product: CASSLTPPQKLLYGYTF.

The rearrangement links TRBV5-4 to TRBJ1-3, with a possible D match to TRBD1 (6 bases). The CDR3 is 16 residues long. Looked up from germline, CDR1 is SGHNT and CDR2 is YYREEE (reference sequence). V lost 0 bases and J lost 0, with 10 bases in between. The CDR3: CASSLGGTRSGNTIYF. The CDR3 DNA sequence: TGTGCCAGCAGCTTGGGGGGGACACGCTCTGGAAACACCATATATTTT. Variable domain in full (rest from reference TRBV5-4 and TRBJ1-3): ETGVTQSPTHLIKTRGQQVTLRCSSQSGHNTVSWYQQALGQGPQFIFQYYREEENGRGNFPPRFSGLQFPNYSSELNVNALELDDSALYLCASSLGGTRSGNTIYFGEGSWLTVV.

The V gene is TRBV6-1, the J gene TRBJ1-5, with D unresolved. V gave up 6 bases and J gave up 5 bases, with 11 bases separating them. The CDR3 has 13 amino acids. The V gene's germline CDR1 is MNHNS and CDR2 SASEGT. As DNA, the CDR3 is TGTGCCAGCAGGATTCACAGTCATCAGCCCCAGCATTTT. This codes for CASRIHSHQPQHF.

This sequence joins TRBV4-2 and TRBJ2-7; D gene unclear. Between the trimmed V and J ends, which lost 1 base and 1 base, there was a span of 8 bases. Germline-derived CDR1 and CDR2 are LGHNA and YNFKEQ. This CDR3 spans 14 amino acids. In DNA, the CDR3 is TGTGCCAGCAGCCAAGCGGGCCAGTCCTACGAGCAGTACTTC. Protein product: CASSQAGQSYEQYF.

This chain links TRBV21-1 with TRBJ1-5; the table's D call, TRBD1, was not checked against the DNA. TRBV21-1 is noted as a pseudogene. The CDR3 is 17 amino acids. The chain's CDR3 is CASSKAVTLHSNQPQHF. CDR3 nucleotides: TGTGCCAGCAGCAAAGCTGTGACACTCCATAGCAATCAGCCCCAGCATTTT.

The rearrangement uses TRBV19 and TRBJ2-3; 12 nucleotides align to TRBD2. Unmatched junction bases numbered 8, after V lost 3 bases and J lost 4 bases. The V gene's germline CDR1 is LNHDA and CDR2 SQIVND (reference sequence). There are 17 residues in the CDR3. The CDR3 is CASSMSSGRAGADTQYF. CDR3 nucleotides: TGTGCCAGTAGTATGTCTAGCGGGAGGGCCGGGGCAGATACGCAGTATTTT.

This chain links TRBV9 with TRBJ2-3; 9 nucleotides align to TRBD2. Losses at the gene ends were 6 bases for V and 0 bases for J; bases not matched to a gene: 17. This CDR3 contains 19 residues. Germline CDR1 is SGDLS and CDR2 is YYNGEE. CDR3 loop: CASTEGSGRVGISTDTQYF. Here the CDR3 DNA reads TGTGCCAGCACCGAGGGTAGCGGGAGAGTTGGCATTAGCACAGATACGCAGTATTTT. Using reference TRBV9 and TRBJ2-3 for the parts outside the CDR3, the full variable domain is DSGVTQTPKHLITATGQRVTLRCSPRSGDLSVYWYQQSLDQGLQFLIQYYNGEERAKGNILERFSAQQFPDLHSELNLSSLELGDSALYFCASTEGSGRVGISTDTQYFGPGTRLTVL.

This clone was observed once. The chain is built from TRBV27 and TRBJ2-1; 7 nucleotides agree with TRBD1. After removal of 6 bases from V and 2 bases from J, the junction contained 7 bases not matched to a gene. CDR1 is MNHEY and CDR2 is SMNVEV in the germline V gene (reference sequence). This CDR3 spans 15 amino acids. The CDR3 sequence is CASSLPGQPYNEQFF. The CDR3 region has the DNA TGTGCCAGCAGCCTCCCGGGACAGCCCTACAATGAGCAGTTCTTC.

Remarks on this clone: Within the sample, other DNA sequences also encode this same CDR3. The V gene is TRBV7-9, the J gene TRBJ2-3; TRBD1 is a possible D gene (6 bases). With 5 bases removed from V and 3 bases from J, the gap between germline ends came to 12 bases. Looked up from germline, CDR1 is SEHNR and CDR2 is FQNEAQ (reference sequence). The CDR3 totals 14 residues. The CDR3 reads CASSLDSRTDTQYF. CDR3 nucleotide sequence: TGTGCCAGCAGCCTGGACAGTAGAACAGATACGCAGTATTTT.

The chain employs TRBV5-1 and TRBJ2-1; 8 nucleotides agree with TRBD1. From germline, CDR1 is SGHRS and CDR2 YFSETQ. With V trimmed by 2 bases and J by 8 bases, 9 bases remained unmatched. The CDR3 totals 15 residues. In nucleotides, the CDR3 is TGCGCCAGCAGCTTAGGACAGGGAAGTATCGATGAGCAGTTCTTC. Its translation is CASSLGQGSIDEQFF.

The rearrangement links TRBV5-1 to TRBJ2-2; no definite D call. The germline CDR1 and CDR2 sequences are SGHRS and YFSETQ. There are 15 residues in the CDR3. Deletions cut 0 bases from V and 6 bases from J, with 12 bases between. As DNA, the CDR3 is TGCGCCAGCAGCTTGGTCCGATGGGAAGCCGGGGAGCTGTTTTTT. This gives the protein CASSLVRWEAGELFF.

The chain combines TRBV7-2 with TRBJ1-3; D might be TRBD1 (6 bases). V lost 2 bases to trimming and J lost 2 bases, with 13 bases between them. The germline CDR1 and CDR2 sequences are SGHTA and FQGNSA. The CDR3 spans 16 residues. Written as DNA, the CDR3 is TGTGCCAGCAGCTTACTTTTGGGGGCGCCTGGAAACACCATATATTTT. It yields the protein CASSLLLGAPGNTIYF. The variable domain in full, with the rest retrieved from reference TRBV7-2 and TRBJ1-3, is GAGVSQSPSNKVTEKGKDVELRCDPISGHTALYWYRQSLGQGLEFLIYFQGNSAPDKSGLPSDRFSAERTGGSVSTLTIQRTQQEDSAVYLCASSLLLGAPGNTIYFGEGSWLTVV.

This chain uses TRBV5-6 with TRBJ2-1; 8 bases match TRBD1. Trimming removed 4 bases from V and 9 bases from J; junction bases left unmatched: 6. The CDR3 loop spans 13 amino acids. Per germline, CDR1 SGHDT and CDR2 YYEEEE. The CDR3 nucleotides are TGTGCCAGCAGCATCCCAGGGGGCGGTGAGCAGTTCTTC. The encoded protein is CASSIPGGGEQFF.